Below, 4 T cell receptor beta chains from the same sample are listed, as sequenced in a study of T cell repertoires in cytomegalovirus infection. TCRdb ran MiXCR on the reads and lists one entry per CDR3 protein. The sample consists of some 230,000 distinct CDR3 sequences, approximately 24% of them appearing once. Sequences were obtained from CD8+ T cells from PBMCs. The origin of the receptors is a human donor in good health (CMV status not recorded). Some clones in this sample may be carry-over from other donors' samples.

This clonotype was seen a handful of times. The CDR3 bases are TGTGCCAGCTCACCACCATCTGGCTACACTGAAGCTTTCTTT. Protein: CASSPPSGYTEAFF. This chain joins TRBV18 and TRBJ1-1; no clear D gene. Trimming pared 0 bases from V and 3 bases from J, leaving 8 bases between. The germline V gene has CDR1 KGHSH and CDR2 LQKENI. The CDR3 runs 14 residues.

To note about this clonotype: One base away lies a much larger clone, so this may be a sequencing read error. The CDR3 reads CASSTTGYNEQIF. For the CDR3, the DNA is TGTGCCAGTAGTACGACAGGGTACAATGAGCAGATCTTC. The chain links TRBV19 to TRBJ2-1; 7 nucleotides line up with TRBD1. CDR1 LNHDA and CDR2 SQIVND come from the germline V gene (reference sequence). CDR3 length equals 13 residues.

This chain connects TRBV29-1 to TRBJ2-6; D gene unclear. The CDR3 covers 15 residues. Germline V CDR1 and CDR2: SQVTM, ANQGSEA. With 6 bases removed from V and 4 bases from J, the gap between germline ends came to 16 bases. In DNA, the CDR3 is TGCAGCGTCGACCTGAGCCTCGAGGGGGCCAACGTCCTGACTTTC. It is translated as CSVDLSLEGANVLTF.

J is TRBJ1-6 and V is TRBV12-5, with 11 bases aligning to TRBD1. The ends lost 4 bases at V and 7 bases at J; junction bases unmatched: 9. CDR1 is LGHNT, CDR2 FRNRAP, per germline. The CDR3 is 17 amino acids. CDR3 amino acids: CASGSSLDRGRNSPLHF. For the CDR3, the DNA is TGTGCTAGTGGTTCGTCATTGGACAGGGGGCGGAATTCACCCCTCCACTTT.